This is a list of T cell receptor beta chains from one sample in a study of T cell repertoires in cytomegalovirus infection. TCRdb reprocessed the reads with MiXCR, giving one entry per CDR3 protein. In the table there are about 360,000 distinct CDR3 sequences, around 18% of which are singletons. Sequencing was performed on PBMCs. All receptors derive from a human donor in good health (CMV status not recorded). Some clones in this sample may be carry-over from other donors' samples. CDR3s include the opening cysteine and the closing phenylalanine or tryptophan. The D gene is left open where the match is weak. Clone size is stated in some rows and not others, as once, few, many or a class when expanded.

>TRBD1|TRBV10-2|few|TRBJ1-5
CAISSTGDQPQHF
TGCGCCATCTCCTCGACAGGGGATCAGCCCCAGCATTTT
>NA|TRBV4-1|few|TRBJ2-3
CASSPRGQLNTDTQYF
TGCGCCAGCAGCCCGCGTGGGCAACTCAACACAGATACGCAGTATTTT
>NA|TRBV6-6|few|TRBJ2-7
CASSYVTGTYEQYF
TGTGCCAGCAGTTACGTTACTGGGACCTACGAGCAGTACTTC
>NA|TRBV5-5|many|TRBJ1-1
CASSLYGGRTEAFF
TGTGCCAGCAGCCTCTATGGGGGACGAACTGAAGCTTTCTTT
>NA|TRBV7-2|many|TRBJ2-5
CASSLRREETQYF
TGTGCCAGCAGCTTAAGGAGGGAAGAGACCCAGTACTTC
>TRBD1|TRBV12-3/TRBV12-4|NA|TRBJ1-1
CASSLALGGAEAFF
TGTGCCAGCAGTTTAGCGCTAGGGGGCGCTGAAGCTTTCTTT
>NA|TRBV19|many|TRBJ1-5
CASSIGGSLGNQPQHF
TGTGCCAGTAGTATCGGAGGGTCCTTAGGCAATCAGCCCCAGCATTTT
>NA|TRBV4-3|NA|TRBJ1-2
CASSQGSGEMMVSGYTF
TGCGCCAGCAGCCAAGGATCAGGGGAGATGATGGTTAGTGGCTACACCTTC
>NA|TRBV2|few|TRBJ1-3
CASSGESGNTIYF
TGTGCCAGCAGCGGGGAGTCTGGAAACACCATATATTTT
>NA|TRBV7-9|few|TRBJ1-1
CASSWGERTEAFF
TGTGCCAGCAGCTGGGGGGAGAGAACTGAAGCTTTCTTT
>NA|TRBV7-2|many|TRBJ2-3
CATSRGRGSDTQYF
TGTGCCACCTCCCGGGGGCGGGGTTCAGATACGCAGTATTTT
>TRBD2|TRBV12-3/TRBV12-4|NA|TRBJ2-1
CASREGLAAEQFF
TGTGCCAGCAGAGAGGGACTAGCGGCTGAGCAGTTCTTC
>NA|TRBV20-1|NA|TRBJ2-1
CSARHETGYNEQFF
TGCAGTGCTAGACACGAAACGGGCTACAATGAGCAGTTCTTC
>TRBD2|TRBV15|many|TRBJ2-1
CATSRGLADDNEQFF
TGTGCCACCAGCCGAGGACTAGCGGACGACAATGAGCAGTTCTTC
>NA|TRBV5-1|NA|TRBJ1-2
CASSLEGWAGDLTMGYTF
TGCGCCAGCAGCTTGGAGGGATGGGCAGGGGATCTAACTATGGGCTACACCTTC
>TRBD2|TRBV30|NA|TRBJ2-1
CAFSGRFDEQFF
TGTGCCTTCAGCGGGAGGTTCGATGAGCAGTTCTTC